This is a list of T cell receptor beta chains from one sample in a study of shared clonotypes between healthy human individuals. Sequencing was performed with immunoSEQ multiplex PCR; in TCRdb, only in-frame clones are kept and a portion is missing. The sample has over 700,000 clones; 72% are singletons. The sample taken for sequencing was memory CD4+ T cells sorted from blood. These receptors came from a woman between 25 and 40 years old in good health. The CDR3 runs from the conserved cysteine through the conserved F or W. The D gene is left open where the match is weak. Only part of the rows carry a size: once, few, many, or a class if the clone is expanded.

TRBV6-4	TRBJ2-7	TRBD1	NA	CASSEAGTGAHEQYF	TGTGCCAGCAGTGAAGCGGGGACAGGGGCCCACGAGCAGTACTTC
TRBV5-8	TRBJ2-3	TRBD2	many	CASSPRTSGTDTQYF	TGTGCCAGCAGCCCCAGGACTAGCGGGACGGATACGCAGTATTTT
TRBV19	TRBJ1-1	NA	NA	CASSFNAGAGYGTEAFF	TGTGCCAGTAGTTTCAATGCGGGCGCCGGGTACGGCACTGAAGCTTTCTTT
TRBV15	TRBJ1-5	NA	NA	CATSSLDSGRPQHF	TGTGCCACCAGCTCTCTTGACAGCGGACGGCCCCAGCATTTT
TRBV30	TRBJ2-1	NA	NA	CATGGLYNEQFF	TGTGCAACCGGGGGGCTATACAATGAGCAGTTCTTC
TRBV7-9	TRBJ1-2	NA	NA	CASSLSTGDGYTF	TGTGCCAGCAGCCTATCAACTGGAGATGGCTACACCTTC
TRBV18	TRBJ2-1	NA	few	CASSPPAGSDEQFF	TGTGCCAGCTCACCACCGGCCGGGAGCGATGAGCAGTTCTTC
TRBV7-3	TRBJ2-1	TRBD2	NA	CASSGQAGATYNEQFF	TGTGCCAGCAGCGGTCAAGCGGGAGCTACCTACAATGAGCAGTTCTTC
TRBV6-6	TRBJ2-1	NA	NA	CASRPTGKTGNEQFF	TGTGCCAGCAGACCTACAGGGAAAACTGGCAATGAGCAGTTCTTC
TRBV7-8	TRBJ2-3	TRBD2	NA	CASSLSPSGRTDTQYF	TGTGCCAGCAGCTTAAGTCCTAGCGGGAGGACAGATACGCAGTATTTT
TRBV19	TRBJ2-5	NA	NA	CASSIVPGETQYF	TGTGCCAGTAGTATAGTTCCCGGAGAGACCCAGTACTTC
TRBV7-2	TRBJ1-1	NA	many	CASSSYLGEAFF	TGTGCCAGCAGCTCCTACCTTGGAGAAGCTTTCTTT
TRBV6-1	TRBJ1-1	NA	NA	CASRASIDSTEAFF	TGTGCCAGCAGGGCCTCCATCGACAGCACTGAAGCTTTCTTT
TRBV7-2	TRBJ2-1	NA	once	CASSANRDYNEQFF	TGTGCCAGCAGCGCAAACAGGGACTACAATGAGCAGTTCTTC
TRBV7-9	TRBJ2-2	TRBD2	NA	CASSLYSGSSSAGELFF	TGTGCCAGCAGCTTATATAGCGGGAGTAGTAGCGCCGGGGAGCTGTTTTTT
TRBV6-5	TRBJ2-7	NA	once	CASSPTGGGSYEQYF	TGTGCCAGCAGCCCCACAGGGGGGGGGTCCTACGAGCAGTACTTC
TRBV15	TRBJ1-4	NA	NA	CATSRGEAENEKLFF	TGTGCCACCAGCAGGGGGGAGGCTGAAAATGAAAAACTGTTTTTT
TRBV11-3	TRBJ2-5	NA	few	CASSRDQQETQYF	TGTGCCAGCAGTCGGGACCAACAAGAGACCCAGTACTTC
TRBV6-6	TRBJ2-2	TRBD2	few	CASSRLAFDHTGELFF	TGTGCCAGCAGCCGACTAGCGTTCGATCACACCGGGGAGCTGTTTTTT
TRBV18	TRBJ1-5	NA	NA	CASSPVGSGNQPQHF	TGTGCCAGCTCACCGGTGGGGAGTGGCAATCAGCCCCAGCATTTT
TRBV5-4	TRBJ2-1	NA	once	CASSLVPANEQFF	TGTGCCAGCAGCTTGGTTCCGGCCAATGAGCAGTTCTTC
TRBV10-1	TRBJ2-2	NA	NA	CASSTGTGELFF	TGCGCCAGCAGTACGGGCACCGGGGAGCTGTTTTTT
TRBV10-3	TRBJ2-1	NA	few	CAISGNSQYNEQFF	TGTGCCATCAGTGGTAACAGTCAGTACAATGAGCAGTTCTTC
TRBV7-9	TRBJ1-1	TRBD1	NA	CASSPWTGVTEAFF	TGTGCCAGCAGCCCTTGGACAGGGGTGACTGAAGCTTTCTTT
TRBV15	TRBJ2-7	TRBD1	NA	CATSRAGGEQYF	TGTGCCACCAGCAGAGCAGGGGGCGAGCAGTACTTC
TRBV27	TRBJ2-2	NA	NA	CASSLRVAGTGELFF	TGTGCCAGCAGTTTAAGGGTCGCGGGGACCGGGGAGCTGTTTTTT
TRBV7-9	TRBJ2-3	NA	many	CASSLGPQPSTDTQYF	TGTGCCAGCAGCTTAGGGCCCCAACCTAGCACAGATACGCAGTATTTT
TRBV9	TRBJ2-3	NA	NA	CASSLRPGVGGATDTQYF	TGTGCCAGCAGCCTTCGCCCCGGGGTGGGTGGGGCCACAGATACGCAGTATTTT
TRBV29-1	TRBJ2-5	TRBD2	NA	CSVGGLAGQETQYF	TGCAGCGTTGGGGGACTAGCGGGCCAAGAGACCCAGTACTTC
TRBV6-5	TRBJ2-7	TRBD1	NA	CASSYSIGQGADEQYF	TGTGCCAGCAGTTACTCGATAGGACAGGGGGCAGACGAGCAGTACTTC
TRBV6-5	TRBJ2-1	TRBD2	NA	CASRTTSGAANEQFF	TGTGCCAGCAGAACGACTAGCGGAGCCGCCAATGAGCAGTTCTTC
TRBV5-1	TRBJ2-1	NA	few	CASSLNNEQFF	TGCGCCAGCAGCCTTAACAATGAGCAGTTCTTC
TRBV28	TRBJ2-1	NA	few	CAITHGGRRSSYNEQFF	TGTGCCATAACCCACGGGGGCAGGCGAAGCTCCTACAATGAGCAGTTCTTC
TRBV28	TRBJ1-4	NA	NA	CASSFQQGLLEKLFF	TGTGCCAGCAGTTTTCAGCAGGGTTTGTTGGAAAAACTGTTTTTT
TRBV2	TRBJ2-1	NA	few	CASSLDSSYNEQFF	TGTGCCAGCAGTTTAGATAGCTCCTACAATGAGCAGTTCTTC
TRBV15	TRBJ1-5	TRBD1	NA	CATRPAGGSNQPQHF	TGTGCCACCAGGCCGGCAGGGGGGAGCAATCAGCCCCAGCATTTT
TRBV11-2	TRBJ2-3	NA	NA	CASSRTDTQYF	TGTGCCAGCAGCCGAACAGATACGCAGTATTTT
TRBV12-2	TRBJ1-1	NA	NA	CANPSQGQAFF	TGTGCAAACCCGAGTCAGGGGCAAGCTTTCTTT
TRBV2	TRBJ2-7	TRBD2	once	CASSEGLAGGMQYF	TGTGCCAGCAGCGAGGGACTAGCGGGAGGGATGCAGTACTTC
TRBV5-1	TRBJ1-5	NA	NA	CASSGGGEDQPQHF	TGCGCCAGCAGCGGAGGGGGGGAGGATCAGCCCCAGCATTTT
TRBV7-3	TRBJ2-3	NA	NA	CASSPSPTTDTQYF	TGTGCCAGCAGCCCGAGCCCCACTACAGATACGCAGTATTTT